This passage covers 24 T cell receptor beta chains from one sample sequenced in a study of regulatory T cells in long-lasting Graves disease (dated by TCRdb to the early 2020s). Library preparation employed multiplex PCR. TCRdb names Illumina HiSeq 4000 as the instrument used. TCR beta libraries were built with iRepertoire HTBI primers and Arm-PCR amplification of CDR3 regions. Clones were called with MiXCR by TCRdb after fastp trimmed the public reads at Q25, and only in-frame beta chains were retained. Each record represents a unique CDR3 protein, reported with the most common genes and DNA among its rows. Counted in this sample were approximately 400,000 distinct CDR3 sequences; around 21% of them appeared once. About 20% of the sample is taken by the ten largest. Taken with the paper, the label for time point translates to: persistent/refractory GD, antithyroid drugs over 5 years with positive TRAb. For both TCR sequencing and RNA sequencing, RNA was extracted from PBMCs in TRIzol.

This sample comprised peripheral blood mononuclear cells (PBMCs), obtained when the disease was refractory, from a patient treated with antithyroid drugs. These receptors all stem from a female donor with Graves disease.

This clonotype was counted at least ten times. This CDR3 is CASSAGEGEQYF. For the CDR3, the DNA is TGTGCCAGCTCGGCAGGGGAAGGCGAGCAGTACTTC. The chain couples TRBV28 to TRBJ2-7; perhaps TRBD1 as D (6 bases). Between the trimmed V and J ends, which lost 8 bases and 6 bases, there was a span of 14 bases. This CDR3 is built from 12 residues. Looked up from germline, CDR1 is MDHEN and CDR2 is SYDVKM.

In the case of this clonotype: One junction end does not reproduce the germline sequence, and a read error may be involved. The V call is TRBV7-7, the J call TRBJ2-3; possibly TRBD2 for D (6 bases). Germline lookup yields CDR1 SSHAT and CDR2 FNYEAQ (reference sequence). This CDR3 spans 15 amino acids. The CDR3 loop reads CASSLADTSTDTQYF. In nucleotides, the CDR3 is TGTGCTAGCAGCTTAGCGGATACAAGCACAGATACGCAGTATTTT.

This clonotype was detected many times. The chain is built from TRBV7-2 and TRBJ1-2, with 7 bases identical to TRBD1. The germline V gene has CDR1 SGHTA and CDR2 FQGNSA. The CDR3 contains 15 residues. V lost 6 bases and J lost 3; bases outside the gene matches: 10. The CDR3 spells CASSSIQGYDYGYTF. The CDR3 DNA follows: TGTGCCAGCAGTTCAATACAGGGGTATGACTATGGCTACACCTTC.

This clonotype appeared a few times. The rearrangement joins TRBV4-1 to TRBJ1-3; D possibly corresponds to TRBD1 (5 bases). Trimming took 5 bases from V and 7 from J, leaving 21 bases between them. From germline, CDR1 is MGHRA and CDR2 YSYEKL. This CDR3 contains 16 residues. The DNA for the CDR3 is TGCGCCAGCAGCATGCTAACGACAGCCTCTTGGAACACCATATATTTT. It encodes CASSMLTTASWNTIYF.

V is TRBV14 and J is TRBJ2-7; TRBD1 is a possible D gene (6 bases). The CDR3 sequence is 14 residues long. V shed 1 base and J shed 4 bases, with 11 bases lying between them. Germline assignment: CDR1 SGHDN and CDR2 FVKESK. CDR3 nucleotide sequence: TGTGCCAGCAGCCAAGTCGGACAGAGGTACGAGCAGTACTTC. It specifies CASSQVGQRYEQYF.

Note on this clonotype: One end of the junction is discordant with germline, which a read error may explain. The DNA for the CDR3 is TGTGCCAGCAGCTCGCCGGGACTAGATGCTTACAATGAGCAGTTCTTC. This codes for CASSSPGLDAYNEQFF. This chain uses TRBV5-1 with TRBJ2-1; 8 bases agree with TRBD2. CDR3 length: 16 amino acids. The germline V gene encodes CDR1 SGHRS and CDR2 YFSETQ.

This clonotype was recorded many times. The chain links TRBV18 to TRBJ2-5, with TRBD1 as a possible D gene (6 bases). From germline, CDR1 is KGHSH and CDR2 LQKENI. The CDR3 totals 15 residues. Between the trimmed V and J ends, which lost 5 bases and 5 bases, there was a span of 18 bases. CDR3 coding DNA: TGTGCCAGCTCAAGTCCCGCAGGGGTGAAGGAGACCCAGTACTTC. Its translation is CASSSPAGVKETQYF.

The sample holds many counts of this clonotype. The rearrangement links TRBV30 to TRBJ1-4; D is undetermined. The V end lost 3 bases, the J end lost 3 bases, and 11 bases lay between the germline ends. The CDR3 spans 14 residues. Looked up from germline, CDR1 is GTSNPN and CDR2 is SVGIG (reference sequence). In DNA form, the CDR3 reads TGTGCCTGGAGAGAAAAGGGATCTAATGAAAAACTGTTTTTT. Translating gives CAWREKGSNEKLFF.

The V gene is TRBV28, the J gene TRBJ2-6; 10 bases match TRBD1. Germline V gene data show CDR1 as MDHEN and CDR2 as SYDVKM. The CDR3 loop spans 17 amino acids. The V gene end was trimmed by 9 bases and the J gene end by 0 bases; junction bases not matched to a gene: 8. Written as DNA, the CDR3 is TGTGCCAGTGGGGACAGGGGAAACCCCTCTGGGGCCAACGTCCTGACTTTC. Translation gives CASGDRGNPSGANVLTF.

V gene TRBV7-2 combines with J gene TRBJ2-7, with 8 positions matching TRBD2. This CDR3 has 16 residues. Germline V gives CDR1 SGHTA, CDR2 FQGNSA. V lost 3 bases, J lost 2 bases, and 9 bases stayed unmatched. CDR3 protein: CASSLTFSGTTYEQYF. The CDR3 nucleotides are TGTGCCAGCAGCTTGACTTTTAGCGGGACGACCTACGAGCAGTACTTC.

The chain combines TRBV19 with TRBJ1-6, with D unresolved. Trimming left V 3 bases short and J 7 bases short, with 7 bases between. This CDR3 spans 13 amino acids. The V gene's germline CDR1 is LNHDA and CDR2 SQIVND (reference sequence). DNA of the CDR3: TGTGCCAGTAGTATGGTGGGGAATTCACCCCTCCACTTT. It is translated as CASSMVGNSPLHF.

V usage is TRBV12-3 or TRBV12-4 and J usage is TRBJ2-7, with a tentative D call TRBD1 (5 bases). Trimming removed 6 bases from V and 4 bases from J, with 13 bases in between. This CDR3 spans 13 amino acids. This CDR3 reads CASSAPDTYEQYF. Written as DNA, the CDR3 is TGTGCCAGCAGCGCCCCGGACACTTACGAGCAGTACTTC.

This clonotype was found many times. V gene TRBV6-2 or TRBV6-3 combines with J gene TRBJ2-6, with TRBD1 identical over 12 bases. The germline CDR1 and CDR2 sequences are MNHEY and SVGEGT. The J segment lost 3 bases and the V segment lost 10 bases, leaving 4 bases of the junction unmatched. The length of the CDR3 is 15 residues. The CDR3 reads CATGDRGLGANVLTF. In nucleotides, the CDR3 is TGTGCCACCGGGGACAGGGGGCTTGGGGCCAACGTCCTGACTTTC.

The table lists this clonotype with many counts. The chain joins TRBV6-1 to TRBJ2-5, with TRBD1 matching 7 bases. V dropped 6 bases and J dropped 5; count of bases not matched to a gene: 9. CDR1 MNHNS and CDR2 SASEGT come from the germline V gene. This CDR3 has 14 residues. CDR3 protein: CASRIQGTAETQYF. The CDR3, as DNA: TGTGCCAGCAGGATACAGGGGACCGCGGAGACCCAGTACTTC.

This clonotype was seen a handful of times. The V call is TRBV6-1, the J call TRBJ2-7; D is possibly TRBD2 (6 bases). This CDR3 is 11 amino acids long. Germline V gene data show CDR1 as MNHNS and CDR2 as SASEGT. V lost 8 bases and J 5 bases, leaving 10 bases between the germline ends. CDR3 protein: CASSWEDEQYF. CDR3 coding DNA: TGTGCCAGCTCGTGGGAGGACGAGCAGTACTTC.

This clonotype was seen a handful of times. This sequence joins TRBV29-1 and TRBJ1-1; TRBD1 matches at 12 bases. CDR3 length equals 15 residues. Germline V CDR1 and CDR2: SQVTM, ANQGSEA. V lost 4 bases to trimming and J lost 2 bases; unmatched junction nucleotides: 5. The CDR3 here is CSVVGTGGYNTEAFF. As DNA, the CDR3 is TGCAGCGTTGTGGGGACAGGGGGCTATAACACTGAAGCTTTCTTT.

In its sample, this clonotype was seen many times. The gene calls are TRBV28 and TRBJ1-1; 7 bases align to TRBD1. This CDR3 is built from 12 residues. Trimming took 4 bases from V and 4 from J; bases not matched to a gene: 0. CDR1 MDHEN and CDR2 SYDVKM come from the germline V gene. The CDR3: CASSWDSTEAFF. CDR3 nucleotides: TGTGCCAGCAGTTGGGACAGCACTGAAGCTTTCTTT.

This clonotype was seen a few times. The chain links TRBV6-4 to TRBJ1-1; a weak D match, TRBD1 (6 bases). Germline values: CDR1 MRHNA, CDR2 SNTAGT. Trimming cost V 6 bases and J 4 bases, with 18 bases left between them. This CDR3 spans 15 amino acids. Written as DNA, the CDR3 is TGTGCCAGCAGCGAACAGGGATCTTCAGGCACTGAAGCTTTCTTT. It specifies CASSEQGSSGTEAFF.

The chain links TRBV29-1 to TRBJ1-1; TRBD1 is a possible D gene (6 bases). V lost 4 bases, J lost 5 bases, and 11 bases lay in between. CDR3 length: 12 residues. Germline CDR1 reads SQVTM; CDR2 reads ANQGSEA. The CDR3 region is CSVGGGLTEAFF. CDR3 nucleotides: TGCAGCGTTGGAGGGGGGCTTACTGAAGCTTTCTTT.

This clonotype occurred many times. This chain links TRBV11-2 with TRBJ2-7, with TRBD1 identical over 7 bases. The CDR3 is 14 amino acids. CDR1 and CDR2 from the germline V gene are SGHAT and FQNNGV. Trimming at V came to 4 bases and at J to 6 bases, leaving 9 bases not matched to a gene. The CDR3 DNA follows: TGTGCCAGCAGCTACTATACAGGGGTCGGCGAGCAGTACTTC. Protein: CASSYYTGVGEQYF.

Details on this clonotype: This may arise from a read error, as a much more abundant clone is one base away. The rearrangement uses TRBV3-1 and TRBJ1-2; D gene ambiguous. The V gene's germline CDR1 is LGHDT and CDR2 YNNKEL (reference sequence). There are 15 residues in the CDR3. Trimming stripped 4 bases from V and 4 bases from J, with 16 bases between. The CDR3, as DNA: TGTGCCAGCAGCCGAGGATGGGAACCCCCCTATGGCTACACCTTC. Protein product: CASSRGWEPPYGYTF. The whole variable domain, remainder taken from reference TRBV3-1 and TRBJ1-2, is DTAVSQTPKYLVTQMGNDKSIKCEQNLGHDTMYWYKQDSKKFLKIMFSYNNKELIINETVPNRFSPKSPDKAHLNLHINSLELGDSAVYFCASSRGWEPPYGYTFGSGTRLTVV.

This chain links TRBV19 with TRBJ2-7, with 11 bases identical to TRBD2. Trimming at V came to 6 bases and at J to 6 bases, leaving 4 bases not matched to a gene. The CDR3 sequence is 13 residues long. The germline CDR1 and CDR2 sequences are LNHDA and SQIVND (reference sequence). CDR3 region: CASRGGTSGEQYF. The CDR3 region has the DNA TGTGCCAGTAGAGGAGGGACTAGCGGCGAGCAGTACTTC.

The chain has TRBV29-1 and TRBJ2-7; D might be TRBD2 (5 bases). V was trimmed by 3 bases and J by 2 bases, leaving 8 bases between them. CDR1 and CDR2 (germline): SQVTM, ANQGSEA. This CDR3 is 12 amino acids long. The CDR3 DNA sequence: TGCAGCGTTGAGGACTTCACCTACGAGCAGTACTTC. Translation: CSVEDFTYEQYF.

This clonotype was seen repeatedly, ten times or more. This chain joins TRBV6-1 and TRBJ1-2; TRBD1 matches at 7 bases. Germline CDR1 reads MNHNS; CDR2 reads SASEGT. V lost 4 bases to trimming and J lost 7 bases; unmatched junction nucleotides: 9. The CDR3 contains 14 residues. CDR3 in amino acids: CASSASTGFAGYTF. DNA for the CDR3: TGTGCCAGCAGTGCCTCGACAGGGTTCGCTGGCTACACCTTC.